The T cell receptor (beta chain) under discussion was sequenced for a study of shared clonotypes between healthy human individuals. CD4+ cells were split into CD45RA+ naive and CD45RA-negative memory subsets. Using approximately 200 ng DNA, some 30,000 T cell genomes, the sorted-subset replicate PCRs were run. The data were produced by immunoSEQ multiplex PCR, yet TCRdb's version contains in-frame clones alone and is incomplete. The data show 2 million to 2.5 million clones, with roughly 95% seen just once and roughly 0.13% held by the top ten. General observations from the study: Researchers sampled blood only, noting tissue repertoires likely differ.

This clone is a singleton in its sample. Its antigen is not known. The CDR3 totals 17 residues. Trimming removed 2 bases from V and 0 bases from J; junction bases left unmatched: 6. The germline CDR1 and CDR2 sequences are MDHEN and SYDVKM. The chain carries TRBV28 and TRBJ1-1, with 10 bases fitting TRBD1. The clonotype was recovered from a man aged 18 to 30 in good health. Sequenced: naive CD4+ T cells sorted from blood. The subset was: CD45RA+ positively selected. Here the CDR3 DNA reads TGTGCCAGCAGTTTAGTAAAGGGACAGGGGATGAACACTGAAGCTTTCTTT. Translation gives CASSLVKGQGMNTEAFF.